These 19 T cell receptor beta chains share one sample of origin, sequenced in a study of human T cells and chemical hapten exposure. Time point reported: patch test 2, 6 weeks after DPC sensitization. Treatment denoted: therapeutic diphenylcyclopropenone sensitization with weekly scalp DPC. TCRdb re-called the RACE reads through MiXCR, storing one row per CDR3 protein. This sample has hundreds of thousands of distinct CDR3 sequences, with roughly 6% found just once. Sequencing was performed on whole blood, taken in connection with sensitization to the hapten diphenylcyclopropenone (DPC). The receptors come from a woman younger than 35 with alopecia areata. Some clones in this sample may be carry-over from other donors' samples.

This clonotype was counted ten times or more. The chain couples TRBV6-1 to TRBJ1-6, with 8 bases that match TRBD1. Germline trimming cut 4 bases from V and 6 bases from J; bases unmatched to any gene: 5. The CDR3 is 15 residues long. Germline V gives CDR1 MNHNS, CDR2 SASEGT. The CDR3: CASSADRVRNSPLHF. The CDR3 bases are TGTGCCAGCAGTGCGGACAGGGTGCGTAATTCACCCCTCCACTTT.

The rearrangement joins TRBV5-1 to TRBJ2-3; D might be TRBD1 or TRBD2, each matching 5 bases. Germline V gene sequence: CDR1 SGHRS, CDR2 YFSETQ. CDR3 length: 16 amino acids. V dropped 0 bases and J dropped 6 bases, with 17 bases sitting between them. The CDR3 is CASSLVGAGQRDTQYF. The CDR3 DNA reads TGCGCCAGCAGCTTGGTAGGGGCGGGCCAGAGGGATACGCAGTATTTT. Full variable domain (remainder filled in from reference TRBV5-1 and TRBJ2-3): KAGVTQTPRYLIKTRGQQVTLSCSPISGHRSVSWYQQTPGQGLQFLFEYFSETQRNKGNFPGRFSGRQFSNSRSEMNVSTLELGDSALYLCASSLVGAGQRDTQYFGPGTRLTVL.

Many counts were recorded for this clonotype. The gene calls are TRBV5-5 and TRBJ2-3; 7 bases agree with TRBD2. The CDR3 length is 17 residues. Trimming at V came to 5 bases and at J to 1 base, leaving 13 bases not matched to a gene. Germline assignment: CDR1 SGHKS and CDR2 YYEKEE (reference sequence). The DNA of the CDR3 is TGTGCCAGCAGACATAGCCTAGTAGCGGGTGGCACAGATACGCAGTATTTT. Encoded protein: CASRHSLVAGGTDTQYF.

This clonotype has only a few counts. The V gene is TRBV5-1, the J gene TRBJ2-7; the D call may be TRBD1 or TRBD2 (5 bases each). The length of the CDR3 is 15 residues. Germline-derived CDR1 and CDR2 are SGHRS and YFSETQ. With 0 bases removed from V and 2 bases from J, the gap between germline ends came to 12 bases. The CDR3 is CASSLVFGDPYEQYF. CDR3 bases: TGCGCCAGCAGCTTGGTGTTCGGGGACCCCTACGAGCAGTACTTC.

At least ten counts were recorded for this clonotype. The rearrangement joins TRBV28 to TRBJ1-6; no reliable D call. Germline lookup yields CDR1 MDHEN and CDR2 SYDVKM. The CDR3 is 13 residues long. V was shortened by 7 bases and J by 13 bases, with 17 bases between the two germline ends. CDR3 DNA: TGTGCCAGCAACATTGCTGTCCGGAGCCCCCTCCACTTT. It translates to CASNIAVRSPLHF.

This clonotype was seen at least ten times. This chain uses TRBV6-2 or TRBV6-3 with TRBJ1-5; no clear D gene. The germline V gene has CDR1 MNHEY and CDR2 SVGEGT. This CDR3 contains 14 residues. Trimming left V 4 bases short and J 4 bases short, with 11 bases between. The CDR3 is CASSSPSQNQPQHF. The CDR3 coding sequence is TGTGCCAGCAGTTCGCCATCACAAAATCAGCCCCAGCATTTT.

This clonotype was detected a few times. The chain recombines TRBV24-1 with TRBJ2-6; TRBD2 might be the D (6 bases). Germline CDR1 and CDR2: KGHDR and SFDVKD. Between the trimmed V and J ends, which lost 6 bases and 0 bases, there was a span of 8 bases. This CDR3 spans 15 amino acids. The CDR3 region is CATSPGGSGANVLTF. The CDR3 nucleotides are TGTGCCACCAGTCCCGGGGGCTCTGGGGCCAACGTCCTGACTTTC.

The chain has TRBV28 and TRBJ1-1; possibly TRBD1 for D (5 bases). V was cut by 0 bases and J by 1 base, with 9 bases left in between. CDR3 length: 15 amino acids. Germline V CDR1 and CDR2: MDHEN, SYDVKM. CDR3 region: CASSLWQGKNTEAFF. The CDR3 DNA reads TGTGCCAGCAGTTTATGGCAGGGAAAGAACACTGAAGCTTTCTTT.

V and J are TRBV15 and TRBJ2-4; 9 nucleotides line up with TRBD1. CDR1 and CDR2 from the germline V gene are LNHNV and YYDKDF (reference sequence). V lost 5 bases and J lost 5; bases outside the gene matches: 7. The CDR3 spans 15 residues. CDR3 loop: CATSPDRGTENIQYF. CDR3 in DNA: TGTGCCACCAGCCCCGACAGGGGGACAGAAAACATTCAGTACTTC.

In this sample, this clonotype turned up many times. The chain recombines TRBV10-3 with TRBJ1-1; 7 bases align to TRBD1. The V and J ends lost 4 bases and 8 bases, in that order; junction bases with no gene match: 13. The CDR3 consists of 15 residues. CDR1 is ENHRY, CDR2 SYGVKD, per germline. CDR3 protein: CAISAMTGSKREAFF. The CDR3 DNA is TGTGCCATCAGTGCGATGACAGGGTCAAAGAGAGAAGCTTTCTTT.

Ten or more counts support this clonotype. This chain links TRBV10-3 with TRBJ2-1; D is undetermined. Trimming cost V 11 bases and J 2 bases, with 16 bases left between them. This CDR3 is built from 14 residues. CDR1 is ENHRY, CDR2 SYGVKD, per germline. The CDR3 reads CAVDSGSAYNEQFF. The CDR3 region has the DNA TGTGCCGTTGACTCAGGTTCAGCCTACAATGAGCAGTTCTTC.

This clonotype was seen ten or more times. The rearrangement joins TRBV4-3 to TRBJ1-3; D might be TRBD1 (5 bases). The CDR3 contains 17 residues. V shed 3 bases and J shed 0 bases, with 15 bases lying between them. Germline assignment: CDR1 LGHNA and CDR2 YSLEER. The CDR3 spells CASSHAPGTSSGNTIYF. Here the CDR3 DNA reads TGCGCCAGCAGCCATGCTCCGGGGACCAGCTCTGGAAACACCATATATTTT.

This clonotype was seen ten or more times. The chain has TRBV7-9 and TRBJ1-4; D remains unclear. Germline lookup yields CDR1 SEHNR and CDR2 FQNEAQ (reference sequence). V was shortened by 3 bases and J by 6 bases, with 2 bases between the two germline ends. This CDR3 is built from 11 residues. This CDR3 reads CASSFYEKLFF. The CDR3 DNA is TGTGCCAGCAGCTTTTATGAAAAACTGTTTTTT.

This rearrangement joins TRBV20-1 to TRBJ2-3, with 11 bases aligning to TRBD1. With 1 base clipped from V and 5 bases from J, the junction kept 5 bases outside the gene matches. The V gene's germline CDR1 is DFQATT and CDR2 SNEGSKA (reference sequence). The CDR3 loop spans 15 amino acids. CDR3: CSARGTGGGEDTQYF. The CDR3, as DNA: TGCAGTGCTAGAGGGACAGGGGGCGGGGAAGATACGCAGTATTTT.

This clonotype was observed a few times. The V call is TRBV20-1, the J call TRBJ2-4, with 7 bases aligning to TRBD1. In germline, CDR1 is DFQATT, CDR2 SNEGSKA (reference sequence). With V trimmed by 0 bases and J by 8 bases, 10 bases remained unmatched. The CDR3 totals 15 residues. DNA for the CDR3: TGCAGTGCTAGAGAAAGAGAGGGGGCCAGGGACATTCAGTACTTC. It is translated as CSAREREGARDIQYF.

This clonotype appeared a few times. Here the CDR3 DNA reads TGTGCCACCAGCAGAGATCAGGGGTACGAGCAGTACTTC. It codes for CATSRDQGYEQYF. The chain uses TRBV15 and TRBJ2-7; a possible D gene is TRBD1 (6 bases). V lost 0 bases to trimming and J lost 4 bases, with 7 bases between them. Germline V gene lookup returns CDR1 LNHNV and CDR2 YYDKDF (reference sequence). The CDR3 runs to 13 residues.

The J gene is TRBJ2-3, the V gene TRBV4-2, with 8 bases aligning to TRBD1. Germline loops: CDR1 LGHNA, CDR2 YNFKEQ. Trimming removed 0 bases from V and 4 bases from J; junction bases left unmatched: 6. This CDR3 contains 16 residues. For the CDR3, the DNA is TGTGCCAGCAGCCAAGATGGAACAGGGGGGTCAGATACGCAGTATTTT. Amino acids: CASSQDGTGGSDTQYF.

This clonotype has at least ten counts. The chain employs TRBV27 and TRBJ1-5; TRBD1 is a possible D gene (6 bases). Trimming pared 2 bases from V and 1 base from J, leaving 9 bases between. CDR3 length equals 15 residues. CDR1 and CDR2 from the germline V gene are MNHEY and SMNVEV (reference sequence). The CDR3 DNA is TGTGCCAGCAGTTTAGCCAGGGGAAGCAATCAGCCCCAGCATTTT. Amino acids: CASSLARGSNQPQHF.

Only a few counts were recorded for this clonotype. The chain employs TRBV2 and TRBJ2-5; D unresolved. This CDR3 is 12 amino acids long. Per germline, CDR1 SNHLY and CDR2 FYNNEI. The V end was cut by 6 bases, the J end by 0 bases, with 5 bases between. The CDR3 region is CASRTDQETQYF. Written as DNA, the CDR3 is TGTGCCAGCAGGACTGACCAAGAGACCCAGTACTTC.